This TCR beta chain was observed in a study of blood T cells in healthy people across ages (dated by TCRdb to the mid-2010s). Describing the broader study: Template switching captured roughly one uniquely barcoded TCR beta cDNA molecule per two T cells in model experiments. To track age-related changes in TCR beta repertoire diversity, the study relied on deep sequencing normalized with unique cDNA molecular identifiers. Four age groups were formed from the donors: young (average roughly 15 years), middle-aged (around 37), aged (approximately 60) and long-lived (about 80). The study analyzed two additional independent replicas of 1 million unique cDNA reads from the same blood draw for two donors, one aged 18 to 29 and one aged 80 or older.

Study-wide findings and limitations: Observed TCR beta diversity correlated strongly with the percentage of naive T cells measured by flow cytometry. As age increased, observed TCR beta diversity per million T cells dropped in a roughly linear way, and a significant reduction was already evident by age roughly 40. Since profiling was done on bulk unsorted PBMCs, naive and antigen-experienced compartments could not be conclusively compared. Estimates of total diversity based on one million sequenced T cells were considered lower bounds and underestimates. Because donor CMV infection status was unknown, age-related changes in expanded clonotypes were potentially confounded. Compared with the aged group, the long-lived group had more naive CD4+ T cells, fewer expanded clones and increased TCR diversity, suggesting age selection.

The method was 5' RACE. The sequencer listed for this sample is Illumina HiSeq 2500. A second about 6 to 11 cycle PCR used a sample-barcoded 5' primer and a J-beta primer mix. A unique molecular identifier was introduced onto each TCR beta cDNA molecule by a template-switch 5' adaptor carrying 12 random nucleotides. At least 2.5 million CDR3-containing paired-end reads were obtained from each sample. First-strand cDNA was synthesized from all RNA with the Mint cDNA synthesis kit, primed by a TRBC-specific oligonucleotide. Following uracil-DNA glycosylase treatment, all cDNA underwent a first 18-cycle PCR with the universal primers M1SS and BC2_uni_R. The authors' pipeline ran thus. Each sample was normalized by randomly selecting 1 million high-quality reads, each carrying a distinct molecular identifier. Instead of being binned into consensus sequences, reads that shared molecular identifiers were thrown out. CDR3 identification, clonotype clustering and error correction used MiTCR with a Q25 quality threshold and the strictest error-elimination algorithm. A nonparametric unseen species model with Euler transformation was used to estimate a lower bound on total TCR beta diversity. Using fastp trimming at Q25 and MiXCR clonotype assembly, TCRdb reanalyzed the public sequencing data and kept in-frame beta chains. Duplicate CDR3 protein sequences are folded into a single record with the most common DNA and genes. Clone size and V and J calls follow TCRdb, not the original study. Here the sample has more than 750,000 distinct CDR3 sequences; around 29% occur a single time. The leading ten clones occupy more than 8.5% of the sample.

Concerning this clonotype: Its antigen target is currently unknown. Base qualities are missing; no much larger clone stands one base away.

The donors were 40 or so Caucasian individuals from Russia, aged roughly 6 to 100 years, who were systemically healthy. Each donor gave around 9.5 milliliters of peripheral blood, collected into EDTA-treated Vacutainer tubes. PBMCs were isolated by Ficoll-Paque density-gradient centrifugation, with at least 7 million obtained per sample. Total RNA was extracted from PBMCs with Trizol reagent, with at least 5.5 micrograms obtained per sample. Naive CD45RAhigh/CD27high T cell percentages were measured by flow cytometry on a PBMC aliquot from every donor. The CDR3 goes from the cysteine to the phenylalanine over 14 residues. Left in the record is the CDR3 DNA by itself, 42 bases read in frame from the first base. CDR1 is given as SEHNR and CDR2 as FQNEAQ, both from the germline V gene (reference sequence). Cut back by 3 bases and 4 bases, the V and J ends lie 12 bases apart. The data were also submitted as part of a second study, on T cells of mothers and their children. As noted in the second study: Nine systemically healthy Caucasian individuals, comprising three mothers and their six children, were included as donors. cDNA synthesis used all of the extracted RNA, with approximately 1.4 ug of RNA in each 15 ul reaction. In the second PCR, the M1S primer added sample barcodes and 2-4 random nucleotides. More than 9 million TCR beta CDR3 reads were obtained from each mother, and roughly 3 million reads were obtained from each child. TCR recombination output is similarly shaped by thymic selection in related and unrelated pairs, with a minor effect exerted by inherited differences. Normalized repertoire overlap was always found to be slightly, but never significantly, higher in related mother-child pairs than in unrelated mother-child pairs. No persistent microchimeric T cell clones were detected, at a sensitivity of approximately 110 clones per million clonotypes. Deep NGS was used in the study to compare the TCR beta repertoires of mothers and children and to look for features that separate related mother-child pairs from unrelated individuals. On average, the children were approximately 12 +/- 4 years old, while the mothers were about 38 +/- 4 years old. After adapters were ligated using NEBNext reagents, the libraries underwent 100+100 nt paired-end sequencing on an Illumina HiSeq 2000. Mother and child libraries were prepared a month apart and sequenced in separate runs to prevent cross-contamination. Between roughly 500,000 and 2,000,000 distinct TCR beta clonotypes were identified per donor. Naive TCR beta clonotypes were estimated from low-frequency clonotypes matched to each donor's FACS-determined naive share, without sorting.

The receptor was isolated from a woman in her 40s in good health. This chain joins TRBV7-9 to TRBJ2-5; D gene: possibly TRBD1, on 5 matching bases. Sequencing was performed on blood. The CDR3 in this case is CASSFSGIAETQYF. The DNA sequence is TGTGCCAGCAGCTTTTCAGGGATTGCAGAGACCCAGTACTTC.